The rows below give T cell receptor beta chains drawn from one sample of a study of blood T cells in healthy people across ages. TCRdb re-called the 5' RACE reads with MiXCR, one entry per CDR3 protein. The table has about 2 million distinct CDR3 sequences, about 50% seen once. Input material: blood. The receptors were gathered from a woman between 40 and 50 years old in good health. Both conserved end residues are part of each CDR3. The order of the fields is V gene, D gene, clone size, J gene, CDR3 protein, CDR3 DNA. The D gene is left open where the match is weak. A row's size may be missing; if present it is once, few, many or a size class.

TRBV20-1	NA	NA	TRBJ2-5	CSAIENAGALETQYF	TGCAGTGCCATAGAAAATGCGGGGGCACTCGAGACCCAGTACTTC
TRBV6-1	TRBD1	NA	TRBJ1-1	CALTGLNAEAFF	TGTGCTTTGACAGGGTTGAACGCTGAAGCTTTCTTT
TRBV6-5	TRBD1	NA	TRBJ1-5	CASSHRGRAGRYSNQPQHF	TGTGCCAGCAGTCACAGGGGACGGGCCGGGCGTTATAGCAATCAGCCCCAGCATTTT
TRBV20-1	NA	NA	TRBJ2-5	CSARDNLETQYF	TGCAGTGCTAGGGATAATTTGGAGACCCAGTACTTC
TRBV13	NA	NA	TRBJ1-2	CASSRPGSGVGYTF	TGTGCCAGCAGCCGTCCCGGCTCAGGCGTAGGCTACACCTTC
TRBV20-1	TRBD1	NA	TRBJ2-7	CSASPGQGVYEQYF	TGCAGTGCTAGTCCGGGACAGGGAGTCTACGAGCAGTACTTC
TRBV7-9	NA	NA	TRBJ2-1	CASSFTGTQNEQFF	TGTGCCAGCAGCTTCACCGGGACCCAGAATGAGCAGTTCTTC
TRBV6-2/TRBV6-3	TRBD1	NA	TRBJ2-7	CASSATGGGYEQYF	TGTGCCAGCAGCGCTACAGGGGGCGGGTACGAGCAGTACTTC
TRBV6-1	NA	once	TRBJ2-5	CARAGETQYF	TGTGCCAGGGCTGGGGAGACCCAGTACTTC
TRBV7-9	NA	NA	TRBJ2-7	CASSLEGGERYEQYF	TGTGCCAGCAGCTTAGAGGGCGGGGAACGGTACGAGCAGTACTTC
TRBV4-1	NA	NA	TRBJ1-4	CASSQEGFGSPNEKLFF	TGCGCCAGCAGCCAAGAAGGTTTCGGGAGCCCTAATGAAAAACTGTTTTTT
TRBV7-8	TRBD2	NA	TRBJ2-5	CASSSGGVFGETQYF	TGTGCCAGCAGCTCTGGGGGGGTGTTTGGGGAGACCCAGTACTTC
TRBV20-1	TRBD1	NA	TRBJ1-2	CSAPRQGRYGYTF	TGCAGTGCTCCGAGACAGGGGCGCTATGGCTACACCTTC
TRBV20-1	NA	NA	TRBJ1-6	CSARDFRGFDSPLHF	TGCAGTGCTAGAGATTTCAGGGGATTTGATTCACCCCTCCACTTT
TRBV12-3/TRBV12-4	NA	few	TRBJ1-2	CASSPPGTPAGYTF	TGTGCCAGCAGTCCTCCCGGGACTCCCGCTGGCTACACCTTC
TRBV28	TRBD1	once	TRBJ2-2	CASSGGTGVLSGELFF	TGTGCCAGCAGTGGAGGGACAGGGGTGCTGTCCGGGGAGCTGTTTTTT
TRBV4-1	NA	NA	TRBJ2-3	CANSQDRDRLGYF	TGCGCCAACAGCCAAGATCGGGACCGACTTGGGTATTTT
TRBV28	TRBD2	NA	TRBJ2-3	CASSLGVSRGGRGDTQYF	TGTGCCAGCAGTTTGGGGGTTTCGCGGGGGGGCCGAGGAGATACGCAGTATTTT
TRBV7-2	NA	many	TRBJ2-3	CASSLAASASTDTQYF	TGTGCCAGCAGCTTAGCGGCTAGCGCAAGCACAGATACGCAGTATTTT
TRBV7-2	NA	few	TRBJ2-5	CASSPWDQETQYF	TGTGCCAGCAGCCCCTGGGACCAAGAGACCCAGTACTTC
TRBV4-3	NA	NA	TRBJ2-1	CASSPGASGDSPYNEQFF	TGCGCCAGCAGCCCAGGGGCCAGCGGCGATAGCCCGTACAATGAGCAGTTCTTC
TRBV4-3	NA	NA	TRBJ2-1	CASSQWWFRTVTSSYNEQFF	TGCGCCAGCAGCCAATGGTGGTTCCGGACAGTTACGAGCTCCTACAATGAGCAGTTCTTC
TRBV6-2/TRBV6-3	NA	NA	TRBJ1-5	CASSRPKELNQPQHF	TGTGCCAGCAGTCGCCCAAAGGAGCTTAATCAGCCCCAGCATTTT
TRBV4-2	NA	once	TRBJ1-1	CASSQGGKAFF	TGTGCCAGCAGCCAAGGGGGGAAAGCTTTCTTT
TRBV20-1	TRBD1	NA	TRBJ2-1	CSARDRAHHEQFF	TGCAGTGCTAGGGACAGGGCTCACCACGAGCAGTTCTTC
TRBV5-1	NA	NA	TRBJ1-2	CASSLAGTSYTF	TGCGCCAGCAGCTTGGCGGGGACAAGCTACACCTTC
TRBV20-1	TRBD1	few	TRBJ1-6	CSAAGQGNSPLHF	TGCAGTGCTGCTGGACAGGGTAATTCACCCCTCCACTTT
TRBV4-3	NA	NA	TRBJ2-3	CASSQDFRGGDTQYF	TGCGCCAGCAGCCAAGATTTTAGGGGAGGAGATACGCAGTATTTT
TRBV7-2	TRBD1	few	TRBJ2-4	CASSEQAGTDLNIQYF	TGTGCCAGCAGCGAGCAGGCCGGGACAGATTTAAACATTCAGTACTTC
TRBV29-1	TRBD2	NA	TRBJ2-1	CSVGGLAGKDNEQFF	TGCAGCGTTGGTGGTCTAGCGGGGAAAGACAATGAGCAGTTCTTC
TRBV6-5	NA	NA	TRBJ2-1	CASSYVPQSSYNEQFF	TGTGCCAGCAGTTACGTTCCCCAAAGCTCCTACAATGAGCAGTTCTTC
TRBV24-1	TRBD1	NA	TRBJ2-3	CATSDLLEPGTGSTDTQYF	TGTGCCACCAGTGATTTGCTAGAACCCGGGACAGGGTCTACAGATACGCAGTATTTT
TRBV6-5	NA	few	TRBJ2-3	CASSRRQVSSDTQYF	TGTGCCAGCAGTCGCCGACAGGTTAGCTCAGATACGCAGTATTTT
TRBV9	TRBD1	NA	TRBJ2-1	CASSVAGSQGIVGNEQFF	TGTGCCAGCAGCGTAGCTGGGTCACAGGGGATTGTAGGCAATGAGCAGTTCTTC
TRBV27	NA	NA	TRBJ1-5	CASSLFSRGGQPQHF	TGTGCCAGCAGTTTATTTTCCCGGGGTGGGCAGCCCCAGCATTTT
TRBV5-1	NA	few	TRBJ2-5	CASSFSWGAQETQYF	TGCGCCAGCAGCTTCTCGTGGGGTGCCCAAGAGACCCAGTACTTC
TRBV4-3	TRBD2	NA	TRBJ2-3	CASSRRRGVYADTQYF	TGCGCCAGCAGCCGGAGACGGGGGGTTTACGCAGATACGCAGTATTTT
TRBV7-9	NA	few	TRBJ2-3	CASSRSVTDTQYF	TGTGCCAGCAGCCGGTCGGTCACAGATACGCAGTATTTT
TRBV7-2	TRBD1	few	TRBJ1-2	CASSFYRDSVEDGYTF	TGTGCCAGCAGCTTTTACCGGGACAGTGTTGAGGATGGCTACACCTTC
TRBV4-1	NA	NA	TRBJ2-1	CASSLHENYNEQFF	TGCGCCAGCAGCCTGCACGAAAACTACAATGAGCAGTTCTTC
TRBV6-2/TRBV6-3	NA	NA	TRBJ2-7	CASSSPGKTLYEQYF	TGTGCCAGCAGTTCCCCAGGGAAGACCCTCTACGAGCAGTACTTC
TRBV3-1	NA	few	TRBJ2-1	CASSPPSGYNEQFF	TGTGCCAGCAGCCCTCCGAGCGGATACAATGAGCAGTTCTTC
TRBV5-1	NA	NA	TRBJ1-2	CASSLAGAGESAYGYTF	TGCGCCAGCAGCTTGGCTGGTGCGGGGGAATCGGCCTATGGCTACACCTTC
TRBV6-2/TRBV6-3	TRBD1	NA	TRBJ2-6	CASSSTWTGGVSGANVLTF	TGTGCCAGCAGTTCTACATGGACAGGGGGTGTATCTGGGGCCAACGTCCTGACTTTC
TRBV12-3/TRBV12-4	TRBD1	few	TRBJ1-2	CASSHPTGFGYTF	TGTGCCAGCAGTCATCCGACAGGGTTTGGCTACACCTTC
TRBV7-6	TRBD2	few	TRBJ2-5	CASGLRGLAGAQETQYF	TGTGCCAGCGGCTTAAGGGGGCTAGCGGGGGCCCAAGAGACCCAGTACTTC
TRBV7-2	NA	NA	TRBJ1-4	CASSLAGTRITSFGELFF	TGTGCCAGCAGCCTAGCCGGGACTAGAATCACGAGCTTTGGAGAACTGTTTTTT
TRBV6-2/TRBV6-3	NA	NA	TRBJ2-2	CASRTGANTGELFF	TGTGCCAGCAGAACCGGGGCGAACACCGGGGAGCTGTTTTTT
TRBV6-5	NA	few	TRBJ2-4	CASSGRGIQYF	TGTGCCAGCTCTGGGAGAGGCATTCAGTACTTC
TRBV20-1	NA	NA	TRBJ1-2	CSAREMGRPNYGYTF	TGCAGTGCTAGAGAAATGGGACGGCCGAACTATGGCTACACCTTC
TRBV7-2	NA	few	TRBJ1-2	CASSLASVEVSDGYTF	TGTGCCAGCAGCTTAGCGTCCGTCGAAGTATCCGATGGCTACACCTTC
TRBV29-1	NA	few	TRBJ2-5	CSVQGKFKETQYF	TGCAGCGTCCAAGGGAAGTTCAAAGAGACCCAGTACTTC
TRBV7-2	TRBD2	NA	TRBJ2-3	CASSLALESGTSRADTQYF	TGTGCCAGCAGCTTAGCGCTAGAATCCGGGACTAGTCGGGCAGATACGCAGTATTTT
TRBV19	NA	NA	TRBJ2-3	CASSQSYTQYF	TGTGCCAGTTCACAGTCATATACGCAGTATTTT
TRBV6-6	NA	NA	TRBJ1-2	CASSWDSGGYTF	TGTGCCAGCAGCTGGGACTCTGGTGGCTACACCTTC
TRBV12-3/TRBV12-4	NA	NA	TRBJ2-3	CASSLVLSATDTQYF	TGTGCCAGCAGTTTAGTCTTATCAGCCACAGATACGCAGTATTTT
TRBV7-9	NA	NA	TRBJ1-6	CASSSHTHYNSPLHF	TGTGCCAGCAGCTCCCACACCCACTATAATTCACCCCTCCACTTT